This T cell receptor beta chain is drawn from a study of blood T cell repertoires in COVID-19. The CDR3 totals 15 residues. With 4 bases clipped from V and 0 bases from J, the junction kept 4 bases outside the gene matches. Per germline, CDR1 LNHDA and CDR2 SQIVND (reference sequence). Original analysis: Amplification of reference gene primers was used by the study to estimate nucleated cell counts. Assay: immunoSEQ multiplex PCR; the TCRdb copy retains only in-frame clones and omits some. The V and J calls and clone size are taken from that table; D and trimming were inferred from the DNA. The data show approximately 210,000 clones, approximately 82% seen once.

The J gene is TRBJ2-7, the V gene TRBV19; TRBD1 aligns across 9 bases. Sequencing was performed on peripheral blood. The TCR originated in a woman aged 40 to 50 with acute or convalescent COVID-19. The CDR3 DNA follows: TGTGCCAGTAGTAAGCCGGGACAGGGCTCCTACGAGCAGTACTTC. This gives the protein CASSKPGQGSYEQYF. The entire variable domain, with the rest obtained from reference TRBV19 and TRBJ2-7, is as follows: DGGITQSPKYLFRKEGQNVTLSCEQNLNHDAMYWYRQDPGQGLRLIYYSQIVNDFQKGDIAEGYSVSREKKESFPLTVTSAQKNPTAFYLCASSKPGQGSYEQYFGPGTRLTVT.